The rows below give T cell receptor beta chains drawn from one sample of a study of control samples from healthy donors and cancer patients. The repertoire was sequenced with immunoSEQ multiplex PCR; TCRdb's copy has only in-frame clones and lacks some. This table has some 160,000 clones, 85% to 95% appearing once. The sequencing input was blood. The receptor set was obtained from a woman in her forties in good health. Both conserved end residues are part of each CDR3. Fields, in order: CDR3 DNA, CDR3 protein, J gene, D gene, clone size, V gene. The D gene is left open where the match is weak. Not every row has a clone size; where given, it reads once, few, many or a size class.

TGTGCCAGCAGTGCGGATCAGCCCCAGCATTTT,CASSADQPQHF,TRBJ1-5,.,.,TRBV2
TGTGCCAGCAGCTTAGAATTTAGGGACGAGCAGTACTTC,CASSLEFRDEQYF,TRBJ2-7,.,.,TRBV7-2
TGTGCCAGCAGCTTAGAGGGTTCAGGGTTGGAAATAGCCAAAAACATTCAGTACTTC,CASSLEGSGLEIAKNIQYF,TRBJ2-4,.,.,TRBV11-2
TGTGCCAGCAGCTTAGCGGGGACGTCGCGCGGCTACACCTTC,CASSLAGTSRGYTF,TRBJ1-2,.,.,TRBV7-8
TGTGCCAGCAGCCCCGGGACTAGCGGGGGCTACGAGCAGTACTTC,CASSPGTSGGYEQYF,TRBJ2-7,TRBD2,.,TRBV7-2
TGTGCCAGCAGTGAGGGGGCCGGCACTGAAGCTTTCTTT,CASSEGAGTEAFF,TRBJ1-1,.,.,TRBV6-4
TGTGCCAGCAGCTTACGACTAGCGGGAGGCTACAATGAGCAGTTCTTC,CASSLRLAGGYNEQFF,TRBJ2-1,TRBD2,.,TRBV3-1/TRBV3-2
TGTGCCAGCAGCTTAGGCTACCCGTCGGGGGCTTTCTTT,CASSLGYPSGAFF,TRBJ1-1,.,.,TRBV7-2
TGCAGCGTTGAAGACAGCCGAGCTAGTGAGCAGTTCTTC,CSVEDSRASEQFF,TRBJ2-1,.,.,TRBV29-1
TGTGCCAGCAGCTCACCGGGGGGGGACAGGGATGACGCTTTCTTT,CASSSPGGDRDDAFF,TRBJ1-1,TRBD1,.,TRBV5-4
TGTGCCAGCAGTCAAGGGGGAGAAGCTTTCTTT,CASSQGGEAFF,TRBJ1-1,.,.,TRBV12-3/TRBV12-4
TGTGCCAGCAGCTACCCATCCAGGGAGACCCAGTACTTC,CASSYPSRETQYF,TRBJ2-5,.,.,TRBV7-9
TGTGCCAGCAGCCAAGCCAGGGGAGCCAATAATTCACCCCTCCACTTT,CASSQARGANNSPLHF,TRBJ1-6,.,.,TRBV28
TGTGCCAGCAGCTTAAATCTTGGGACGGGGTTGGTCACTGAAGCTTTCTTT,CASSLNLGTGLVTEAFF,TRBJ1-1,.,.,TRBV7-8
TGTGCCAGTGCAAAAACTCGGGAGGGAGCTAACTATGGCTACACCTTC,CASAKTREGANYGYTF,TRBJ1-2,.,.,TRBV19
TGCAGTGCTAGTCAAGCAGGGGGGAGGGACTCACCCCTCCACTTT,CSASQAGGRDSPLHF,TRBJ1-6,TRBD1,.,TRBV20-1
TGTGCCAGCAGTGAGAGCAGAGGCTACAATCAGCCCCAGCATTTT,CASSESRGYNQPQHF,TRBJ1-5,.,.,TRBV2
TGTGCCAGCAGCTCGGGAGGTGGACACCTTAGCAATCAGCCCCAGCATTTT,CASSSGGGHLSNQPQHF,TRBJ1-5,.,few,TRBV5-4
TGTGCCAGCAGCGTTAGTAGCGGGACCGACTCCTACGAGCAGTACTTC,CASSVSSGTDSYEQYF,TRBJ2-7,TRBD2,.,TRBV9
TGTGCCTGTAACCGGGACAGGGGGTATGGCTACACCTTC,CACNRDRGYGYTF,TRBJ1-2,TRBD1,.,TRBV6-5
TGTGCCAGCAGCTTAGCGACTCGACTAGCGGGAGCCTACGAGCAGTACTTC,CASSLATRLAGAYEQYF,TRBJ2-7,TRBD2,.,TRBV7-8
TGTGCCAGTAGTATCAGCCAGATCATGAACACTGAAGCTTTCTTT,CASSISQIMNTEAFF,TRBJ1-1,.,.,TRBV19
TGTGCCACCCACGAGGGTACCTCGGGATGGGACACTGAAGCTTTCTTT,CATHEGTSGWDTEAFF,TRBJ1-1,.,.,TRBV15
TGTGCCAGCAGCTTGATTCGCCGGAATATCTATAATTCACCCCTCCACTTT,CASSLIRRNIYNSPLHF,TRBJ1-6,.,.,TRBV5-6
TGTGCCAGCAGCCAGACTAGCGTGACAGATACGCAGTATTTT,CASSQTSVTDTQYF,TRBJ2-3,TRBD2,.,TRBV7-7
TGTGCCAGCAGTGGCCCCCGGGGTCTTATAACAGATACGCAGTATTTT,CASSGPRGLITDTQYF,TRBJ2-3,.,.,TRBV25-1
TGCAGTGCTAGTACAGGTTGGTACTCCTACGAGCAGTACTTC,CSASTGWYSYEQYF,TRBJ2-7,.,.,TRBV20-1
TGTGCCTGGAGTGCAACGACCGAAGTTGATACGCAGTATTTT,CAWSATTEVDTQYF,TRBJ2-3,.,.,TRBV30
TGTGCCAGCAGGCCCCCGCGGCTAGCGGGCGGGTACGAGCAGTACTTC,CASRPPRLAGGYEQYF,TRBJ2-7,TRBD2,.,TRBV2
TGTGCCAGCAGCTTGGGTGGGGGGTCTGGCTACACCTTC,CASSLGGGSGYTF,TRBJ1-2,.,.,TRBV5-4
TGTGCCAGCAGCCAAGGAGTGGGGACAGGGGGTCGGGAGACCCAGTACTTC,CASSQGVGTGGRETQYF,TRBJ2-5,TRBD1,.,TRBV3-1/TRBV3-2
TGTGCCAGCAGCTTGGTTCTGCTCTACGAGCAGTACTTC,CASSLVLLYEQYF,TRBJ2-7,.,once,TRBV5-5
TGCAGCGTTGACTGGGGGACGGGTGGCTACACCTTC,CSVDWGTGGYTF,TRBJ1-2,.,.,TRBV29-1
TGTGCCAGCAGTGTACAGGAGCGGGCCCAGGGAGAGACCCAGTACTTC,CASSVQERAQGETQYF,TRBJ2-5,.,.,TRBV2
TGTGCCAGCAGCCTCAGACAGGGTGGTAGGGACGAGCAGTACTTC,CASSLRQGGRDEQYF,TRBJ2-7,TRBD1,.,TRBV5-4
TGTGCCAGCAGCGGACAGAGACTCTATGGCTACACCTTC,CASSGQRLYGYTF,TRBJ1-2,.,.,TRBV12-3/TRBV12-4
TGTGCCAGTCAGACAGGTACTGGCCCCAATCAGCCCCAGCATTTT,CASQTGTGPNQPQHF,TRBJ1-5,.,.,TRBV6-5
TGCGCCAGCAGCCAGGTACTGCCGGCTAACGAGCAGTACTTC,CASSQVLPANEQYF,TRBJ2-7,.,.,TRBV4-3
TGTGCCACCACTGGACTAGCGGGATATGAGGAGACCCAGTACTTC,CATTGLAGYEETQYF,TRBJ2-5,TRBD2,.,TRBV15
TGTGCCAGCAGTCCAACCGCTAGACAGAATAGCAATCAGCCCCAGCATTTT,CASSPTARQNSNQPQHF,TRBJ1-5,.,.,TRBV2
TGTGCCAGCAGCTTCTGGGGAAAAAACGGAGCTTTCTTT,CASSFWGKNGAFF,TRBJ1-1,.,.,TRBV5-4
TGCGCCAGCAGCTTGGAACACGAGCAGTACTTC,CASSLEHEQYF,TRBJ2-7,.,.,TRBV5-1
TGTGCCAGCAGGCTAGCGGGGGGGCCGGACACCGGGGAGCTGTTTTTT,CASRLAGGPDTGELFF,TRBJ2-2,TRBD2,.,TRBV5-4
TGTGCCACCAGCAGAGATTACAGTACCCACGAGCAGTACTTC,CATSRDYSTHEQYF,TRBJ2-7,.,.,TRBV15
TGTGCCAGCAGCCATCCCCCGGGACAGGGGATCGAAAAACTGTTTTTT,CASSHPPGQGIEKLFF,TRBJ1-4,TRBD1,.,TRBV4-2
TGTGCCAGCAGCCCATCCAACGCGGCGAGGACCCAGTACTTC,CASSPSNAARTQYF,TRBJ2-5,.,.,TRBV11-3
TGCAGCGTTGAGATCTCTGGGGCCAACGTCCTGACTTTC,CSVEISGANVLTF,TRBJ2-6,.,.,TRBV29-1
TGTGCCATCAATTCTCTTGGCAGTTTTTATGGCTACACCTTC,CAINSLGSFYGYTF,TRBJ1-2,.,.,TRBV10-3
TGTGCCAGCTCGCAATGGGACGTTTCTAATTCACCCCTCCACTTT,CASSQWDVSNSPLHF,TRBJ1-6,.,once,TRBV18
TGCGCCAGCAGCTTGTTCAGGGCCAATGAGCAGTTCTTC,CASSLFRANEQFF,TRBJ2-1,.,.,TRBV5-1
TGCGCCAGCAGCTTGGCTCCGGGGAACACTGAAGCTTTCTTT,CASSLAPGNTEAFF,TRBJ1-1,.,.,TRBV5-1
TGTGCCAGCAGCGTTGTTAGGGATAACTATGGCTACACCTTC,CASSVVRDNYGYTF,TRBJ1-2,.,.,TRBV6-5
TGTGCCAGTCACTATGGGACCCACCAAGATAGCAATCAGCCCCAGCATTTT,CASHYGTHQDSNQPQHF,TRBJ1-5,.,.,TRBV19
TGTGCCAGCAGCTTAGGGGGGGACAATACCTACGAGCAGTACTTC,CASSLGGDNTYEQYF,TRBJ2-7,.,.,TRBV7-6